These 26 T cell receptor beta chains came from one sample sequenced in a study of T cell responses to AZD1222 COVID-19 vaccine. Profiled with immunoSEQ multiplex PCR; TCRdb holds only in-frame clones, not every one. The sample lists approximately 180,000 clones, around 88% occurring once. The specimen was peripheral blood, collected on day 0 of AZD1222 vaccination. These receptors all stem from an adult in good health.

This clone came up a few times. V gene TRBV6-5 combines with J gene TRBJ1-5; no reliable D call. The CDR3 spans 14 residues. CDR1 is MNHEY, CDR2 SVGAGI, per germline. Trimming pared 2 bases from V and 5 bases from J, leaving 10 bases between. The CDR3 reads CASSYGGGDQPQHF. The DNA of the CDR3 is TGTGCCAGCAGTTACGGCGGAGGCGATCAGCCCCAGCATTTT.

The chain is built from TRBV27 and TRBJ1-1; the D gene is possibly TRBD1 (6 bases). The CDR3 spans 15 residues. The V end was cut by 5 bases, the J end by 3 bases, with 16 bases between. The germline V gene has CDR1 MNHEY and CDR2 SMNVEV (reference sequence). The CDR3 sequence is CASSPRGGRDTEAFF. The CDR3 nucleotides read TGTGCCAGCAGTCCCCGGGGGGGGCGGGACACTGAAGCTTTCTTT.

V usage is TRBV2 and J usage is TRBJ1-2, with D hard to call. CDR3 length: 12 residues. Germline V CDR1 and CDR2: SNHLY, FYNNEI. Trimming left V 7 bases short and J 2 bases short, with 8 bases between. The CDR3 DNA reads TGTGCCAGCAAGAAGGAAAACTATGGCTACACCTTC. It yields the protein CASKKENYGYTF.

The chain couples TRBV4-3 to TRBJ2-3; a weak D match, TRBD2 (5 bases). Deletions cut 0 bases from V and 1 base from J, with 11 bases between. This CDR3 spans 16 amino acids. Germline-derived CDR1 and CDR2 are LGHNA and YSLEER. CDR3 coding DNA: TGCGCCAGCAGCCAAGACTTTGACGGGGGCACAGATACGCAGTATTTT. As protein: CASSQDFDGGTDTQYF.

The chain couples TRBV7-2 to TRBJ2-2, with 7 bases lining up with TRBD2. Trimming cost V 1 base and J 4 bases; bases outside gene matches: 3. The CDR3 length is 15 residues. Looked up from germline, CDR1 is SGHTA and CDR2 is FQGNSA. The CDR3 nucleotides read TGTGCCAGCAGCTTAGTGACTAGCAGCACCGGGGAGCTGTTTTTT. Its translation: CASSLVTSSTGELFF. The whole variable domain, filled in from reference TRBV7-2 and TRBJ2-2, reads GAGVSQSPSNKVTEKGKDVELRCDPISGHTALYWYRQSLGQGLEFLIYFQGNSAPDKSGLPSDRFSAERTGGSVSTLTIQRTQQEDSAVYLCASSLVTSSTGELFFGEGSRLTVL.

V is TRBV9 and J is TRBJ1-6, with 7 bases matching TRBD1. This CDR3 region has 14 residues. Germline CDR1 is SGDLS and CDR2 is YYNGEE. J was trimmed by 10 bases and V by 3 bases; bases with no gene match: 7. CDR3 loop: CASSATGVQSPLHF. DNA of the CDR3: TGTGCCAGCAGCGCAACAGGGGTTCAGTCACCCCTCCACTTT.

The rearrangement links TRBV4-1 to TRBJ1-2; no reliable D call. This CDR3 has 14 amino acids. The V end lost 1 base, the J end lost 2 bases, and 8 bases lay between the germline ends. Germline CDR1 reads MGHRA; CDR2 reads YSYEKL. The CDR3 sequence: CASSQGTSNYGYTF. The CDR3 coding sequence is TGCGCCAGCAGCCAAGGGACTTCCAACTATGGCTACACCTTC.

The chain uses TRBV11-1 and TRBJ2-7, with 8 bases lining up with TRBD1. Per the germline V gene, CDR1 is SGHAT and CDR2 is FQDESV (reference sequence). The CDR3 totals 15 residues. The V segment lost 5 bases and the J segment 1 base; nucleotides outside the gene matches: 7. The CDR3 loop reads CASSTQGVSSYEQYF. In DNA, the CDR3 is TGTGCCAGCAGCACACAGGGGGTATCGTCCTACGAGCAGTACTTC.

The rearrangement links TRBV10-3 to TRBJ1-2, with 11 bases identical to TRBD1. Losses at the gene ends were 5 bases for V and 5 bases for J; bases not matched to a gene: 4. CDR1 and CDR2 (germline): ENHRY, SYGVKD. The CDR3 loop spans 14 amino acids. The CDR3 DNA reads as TGTGCCATCAGTACCGGGACAGGGGGATATGGCTACACCTTC. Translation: CAISTGTGGYGYTF.

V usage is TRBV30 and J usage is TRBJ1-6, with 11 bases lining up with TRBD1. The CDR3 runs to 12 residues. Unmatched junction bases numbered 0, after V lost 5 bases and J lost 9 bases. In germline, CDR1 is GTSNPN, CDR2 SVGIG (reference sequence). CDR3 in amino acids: CAWGTGGSPLHF. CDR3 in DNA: TGTGCCTGGGGGACAGGGGGTTCACCCCTCCACTTT.

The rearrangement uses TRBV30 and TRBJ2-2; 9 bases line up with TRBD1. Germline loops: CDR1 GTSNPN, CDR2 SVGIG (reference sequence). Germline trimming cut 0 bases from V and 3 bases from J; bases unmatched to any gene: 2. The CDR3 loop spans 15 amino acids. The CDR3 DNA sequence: TGTGCCTGGAGTGTCTGGGACAGGGACACCGGGGAGCTGTTTTTT. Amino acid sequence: CAWSVWDRDTGELFF. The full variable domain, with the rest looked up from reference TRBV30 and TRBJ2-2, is SQTIHQWPATLVQPVGSPLSLECTVEGTSNPNLYWYRQAAGRGLQLLFYSVGIGQISSEVPQNLSASRPQDRQFILSSKKLLLSDSGFYLCAWSVWDRDTGELFFGEGSRLTVL.

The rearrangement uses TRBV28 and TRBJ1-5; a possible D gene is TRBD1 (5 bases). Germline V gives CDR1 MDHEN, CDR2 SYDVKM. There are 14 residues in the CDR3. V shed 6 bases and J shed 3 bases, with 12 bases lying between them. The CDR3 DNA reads TGTGCCAGCAGACCCGGGACGGTCAATCAGCCCCAGCATTTT. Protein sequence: CASRPGTVNQPQHF.

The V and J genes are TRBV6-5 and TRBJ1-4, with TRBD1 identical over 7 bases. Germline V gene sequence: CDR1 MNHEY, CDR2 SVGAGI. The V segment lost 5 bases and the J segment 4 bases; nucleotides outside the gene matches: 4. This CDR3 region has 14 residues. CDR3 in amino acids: CASSTGDSNEKLFF. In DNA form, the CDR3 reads TGTGCCAGCAGTACAGGGGATAGTAATGAAAAACTGTTTTTT.

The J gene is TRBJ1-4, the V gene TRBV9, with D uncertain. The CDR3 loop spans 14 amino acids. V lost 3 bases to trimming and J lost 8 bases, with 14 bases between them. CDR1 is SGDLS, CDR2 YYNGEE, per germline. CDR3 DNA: TGTGCCAGCAGCGGGGAACGGCTTGGAGAAAAACTGTTTTTT. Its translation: CASSGERLGEKLFF.

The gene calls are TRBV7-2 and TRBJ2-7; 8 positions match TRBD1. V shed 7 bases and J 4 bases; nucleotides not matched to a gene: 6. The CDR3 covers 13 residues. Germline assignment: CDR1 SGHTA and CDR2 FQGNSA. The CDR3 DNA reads TGTGCCAGCACCCGACAGGGGTATTACGAGCAGTACTTC. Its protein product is CASTRQGYYEQYF.

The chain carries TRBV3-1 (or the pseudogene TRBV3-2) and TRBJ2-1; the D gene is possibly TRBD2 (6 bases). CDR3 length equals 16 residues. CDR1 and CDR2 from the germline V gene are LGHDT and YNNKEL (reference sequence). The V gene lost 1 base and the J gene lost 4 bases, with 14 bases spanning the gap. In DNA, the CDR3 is TGTGCCAGCAGCCAAGGTTTGGACTACCCTTACAATGAGCAGTTCTTC. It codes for CASSQGLDYPYNEQFF.

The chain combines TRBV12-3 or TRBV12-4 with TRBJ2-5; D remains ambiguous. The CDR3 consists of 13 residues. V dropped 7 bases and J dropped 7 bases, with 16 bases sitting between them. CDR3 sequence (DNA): TGTGCCAGCACCTTGACTCGCCCGGGGACCCAGTACTTC. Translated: CASTLTRPGTQYF.

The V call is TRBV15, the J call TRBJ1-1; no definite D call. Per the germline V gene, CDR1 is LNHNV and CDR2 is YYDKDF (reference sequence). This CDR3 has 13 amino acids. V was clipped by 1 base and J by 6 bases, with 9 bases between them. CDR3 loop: CATSRVKGSEAFF. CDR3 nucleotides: TGTGCCACCAGCAGAGTTAAGGGTTCTGAAGCTTTCTTT. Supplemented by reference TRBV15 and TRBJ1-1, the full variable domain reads DAMVIQNPRYQVTQFGKPVTLSCSQTLNHNVMYWYQQKSSQAPKLLFHYYDKDFNNEADTPDNFQSRRPNTSFCFLDIRSPGLGDTAMYLCATSRVKGSEAFFGQGTRLTVV.

The CDR3 region is CASSYSFGGEKNSNEQFF. CDR3 DNA sequence: TGTGCCAGCAGTTACTCTTTCGGCGGGGAAAAAAACAGCAATGAGCAGTTCTTC. The rearrangement joins TRBV6-2 or TRBV6-3 to TRBJ2-1, with D perhaps TRBD2 (6 bases). This CDR3 is 18 amino acids long. The V gene lost 0 bases and the J gene lost 6 bases, with 21 bases spanning the gap. Germline-derived CDR1 and CDR2 are MNHEY and SVGEGT.

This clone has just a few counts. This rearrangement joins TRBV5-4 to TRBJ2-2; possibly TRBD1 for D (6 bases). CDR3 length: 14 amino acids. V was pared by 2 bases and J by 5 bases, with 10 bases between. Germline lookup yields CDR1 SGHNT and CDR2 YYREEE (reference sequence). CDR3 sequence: CASSFVGGTGELFF. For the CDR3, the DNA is TGTGCCAGCAGCTTTGTAGGGGGAACCGGGGAGCTGTTTTTT.

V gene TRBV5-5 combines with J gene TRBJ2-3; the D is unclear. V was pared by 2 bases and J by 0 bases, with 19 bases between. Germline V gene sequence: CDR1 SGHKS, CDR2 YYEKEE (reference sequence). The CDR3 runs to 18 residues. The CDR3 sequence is CASSFIIFSRLSTDTQYF. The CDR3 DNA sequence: TGTGCCAGCAGCTTCATCATCTTCTCACGCCTCAGCACAGATACGCAGTATTTT. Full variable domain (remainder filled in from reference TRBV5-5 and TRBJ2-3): DAGVTQSPTHLIKTRGQQVTLRCSPISGHKSVSWYQQVLGQGPQFIFQYYEKEERGRGNFPDRFSARQFPNYSSELNVNALLLGDSALYLCASSFIIFSRLSTDTQYFGPGTRLTVL.

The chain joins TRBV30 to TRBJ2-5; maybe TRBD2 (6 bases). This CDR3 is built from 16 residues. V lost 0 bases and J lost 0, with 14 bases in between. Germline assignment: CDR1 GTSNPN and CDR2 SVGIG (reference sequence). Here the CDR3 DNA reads TGTGCCTGGAGTGTACTAGCAGAAATATACCAAGAGACCCAGTACTTC. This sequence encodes CAWSVLAEIYQETQYF. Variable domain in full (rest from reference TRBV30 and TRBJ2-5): SQTIHQWPATLVQPVGSPLSLECTVEGTSNPNLYWYRQAAGRGLQLLFYSVGIGQISSEVPQNLSASRPQDRQFILSSKKLLLSDSGFYLCAWSVLAEIYQETQYFGPGTRLLVL.

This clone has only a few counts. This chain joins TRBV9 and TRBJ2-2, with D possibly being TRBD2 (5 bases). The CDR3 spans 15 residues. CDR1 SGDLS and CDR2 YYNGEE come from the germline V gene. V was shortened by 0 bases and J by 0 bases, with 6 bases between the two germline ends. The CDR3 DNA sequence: TGTGCCAGCAGCGTAGCGGGATCGAACACCGGGGAGCTGTTTTTT. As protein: CASSVAGSNTGELFF.

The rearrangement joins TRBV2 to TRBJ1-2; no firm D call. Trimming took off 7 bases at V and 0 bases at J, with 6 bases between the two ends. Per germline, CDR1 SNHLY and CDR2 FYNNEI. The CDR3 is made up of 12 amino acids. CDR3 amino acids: CASKGANYGYTF. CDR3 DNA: TGTGCCAGCAAGGGAGCTAACTATGGCTACACCTTC.

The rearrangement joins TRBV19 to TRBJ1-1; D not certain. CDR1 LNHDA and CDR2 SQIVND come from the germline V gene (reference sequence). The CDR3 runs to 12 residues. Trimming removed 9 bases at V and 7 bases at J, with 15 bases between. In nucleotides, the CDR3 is TGTGCCAGCGCTTTGTTGGGCTATGAAGCTTTCTTT. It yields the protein CASALLGYEAFF.

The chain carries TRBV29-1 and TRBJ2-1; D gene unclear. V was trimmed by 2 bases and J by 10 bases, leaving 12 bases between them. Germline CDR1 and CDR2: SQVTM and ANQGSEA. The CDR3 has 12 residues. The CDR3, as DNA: TGCAGCGTTGAAAAAGGGATACGGGAGCAGTTCTTC. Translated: CSVEKGIREQFF.